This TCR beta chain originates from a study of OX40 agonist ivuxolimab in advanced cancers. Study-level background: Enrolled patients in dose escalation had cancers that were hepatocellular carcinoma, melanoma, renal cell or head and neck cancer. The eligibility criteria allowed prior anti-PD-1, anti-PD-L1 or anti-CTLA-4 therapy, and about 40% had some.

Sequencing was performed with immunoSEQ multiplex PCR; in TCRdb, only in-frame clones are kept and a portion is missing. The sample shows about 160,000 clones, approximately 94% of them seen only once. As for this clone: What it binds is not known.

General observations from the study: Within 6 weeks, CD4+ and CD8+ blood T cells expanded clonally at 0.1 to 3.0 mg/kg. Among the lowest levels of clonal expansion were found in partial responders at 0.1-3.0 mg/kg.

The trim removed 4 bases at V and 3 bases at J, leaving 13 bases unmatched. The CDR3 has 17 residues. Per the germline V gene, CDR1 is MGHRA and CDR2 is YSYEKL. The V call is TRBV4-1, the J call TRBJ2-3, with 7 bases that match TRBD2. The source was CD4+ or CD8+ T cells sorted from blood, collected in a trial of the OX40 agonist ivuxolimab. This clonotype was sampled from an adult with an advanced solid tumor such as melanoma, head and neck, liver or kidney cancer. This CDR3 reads CASSLGWTRSPTDTQYF. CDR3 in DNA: TGCGCCAGCAGCCTGGGGTGGACTAGATCCCCTACAGATACGCAGTATTTT.